This record concerns one T cell receptor (beta chain) sequence. The source of the sample is a study of blood T cell repertoires in COVID-19. Overall study: PBMCs, B-cell-depleted T cells, or T cells were the source of the cDNA or gDNA that made up the material.

Between the trimmed V and J ends, which lost 6 bases and 0 bases, there was a span of 9 bases. Germline V gene sequence: CDR1 SNHLY, CDR2 FYNNEI. This CDR3 is 14 amino acids long. One Seattle source followed patients from active infection through their disease course. Assay: immunoSEQ multiplex PCR; the TCRdb copy retains only in-frame clones and omits some. The sample has approximately 350,000 clones; 88% are singletons. The chain links TRBV2 to TRBJ1-3, with D tentatively TRBD1 (5 bases). Sample: peripheral blood. This TCR derives from a woman in her sixties or seventies with COVID-19, enrolled during active disease. The CDR3 here is CASRQESSGNTIYF. As DNA, the CDR3 is TGTGCCAGCAGACAGGAGAGCTCTGGAAACACCATATATTTT.